This TCR beta chain was captured in a study of T cell responses to AZD1222 COVID-19 vaccine. Germline trimming cut 7 bases from V and 5 bases from J; bases unmatched to any gene: 7. This CDR3 comprises 15 residues. From germline, CDR1 is SEHNR and CDR2 FQNEAQ (reference sequence). Profiling relied on immunoSEQ multiplex PCR, and the TCRdb table lists in-frame clones only, not all of them. The sample contains about 100,000 clones, 92% of which appear only once. V gene TRBV7-9 combines with J gene TRBJ2-1; 11 bases map to TRBD2. Sample: peripheral blood, taken on day 0 of AZD1222 vaccination. The TCR was taken from an adult in good health. CDR3 in DNA: TGTGCCAGCACTAAACCGGGACTAGCGGACAATGAGCAGTTCTTC. This encodes CASTKPGLADNEQFF.